This entry lists 8 T cell receptor beta chains sequenced from one sample in a study of blood T cells in healthy people across ages. Primers used in a second PCR of about 6 to 12 cycles were a sample-barcoded 5' primer and a J-beta primer mix. TCRdb processed the 5' RACE reads anew with MiXCR; each CDR3 protein has one entry. The sample carries under 2 million distinct CDR3 sequences, roughly a third recorded once. Sequencing input: blood. These receptors all come from a woman in her 30s in good health.

The chain joins TRBV5-5 to TRBJ1-1, with D maybe TRBD1 (5 bases). The CDR3 has 14 amino acids. V was shortened by 3 bases and J by 5 bases, with 14 bases between the two germline ends. The germline CDR1 and CDR2 sequences are SGHKS and YYEKEE (reference sequence). The CDR3 loop reads CASSWDSLRTEAFF. In DNA, the CDR3 is TGTGCCAGCAGCTGGGACTCTCTGCGGACTGAAGCTTTCTTT.

This clonotype has a handful of counts. The chain has TRBV15 and TRBJ2-7; D possibly corresponds to TRBD2 (6 bases). The V gene lost 2 bases and the J gene lost 3 bases, with 14 bases spanning the gap. This CDR3 contains 15 residues. Germline-derived CDR1 and CDR2 are LNHNV and YYDKDF (reference sequence). In DNA form, the CDR3 reads TGTGCCACCAGCAGAAGAGGGACTCCCGACTACGAGCAGTACTTC. Its protein is CATSRRGTPDYEQYF.

This clonotype was seen a handful of times. The chain couples TRBV7-9 to TRBJ1-2; D is perhaps TRBD1 (5 bases). The CDR3 loop spans 15 amino acids. Germline loops: CDR1 SEHNR, CDR2 FQNEAQ (reference sequence). V was cut by 1 base and J by 4 bases, with 13 bases left in between. As DNA, the CDR3 is TGTGCCAGCAGCTTAGTTTTCAGGGAGGTCTATGGCTACACCTTC. As protein: CASSLVFREVYGYTF.

This clonotype was seen only a few times. The rearrangement joins TRBV28 to TRBJ2-5; unclear D gene. Germline V gene sequence: CDR1 MDHEN, CDR2 SYDVKM. V dropped 7 bases and J dropped 4 bases, with 10 bases sitting between them. This CDR3 region has 12 residues. The CDR3 DNA is TGTGCCAGCACCTTTACCTTAGAGACCCAGTACTTC. Its protein product is CASTFTLETQYF.

This clonotype was found a few times. The chain uses TRBV11-2 and TRBJ1-5; a possible D gene is TRBD1 (6 bases). Deletions cut 5 bases from V and 1 base from J, with 15 bases between. This CDR3 is built from 16 residues. The germline gives CDR1 SGHAT, CDR2 FQNNGV. The CDR3 nucleotides are TGTGCCAGCAGCCCAGGGGCAGGGCTCAGCAATCAGCCCCAGCATTTT. This translates into CASSPGAGLSNQPQHF.

The V call is TRBV11-2, the J call TRBJ2-7; 8 bases map to TRBD2. This CDR3 is built from 16 residues. After removal of 2 bases from V and 0 bases from J, the junction contained 6 bases not matched to a gene. The V gene's germline CDR1 is SGHAT and CDR2 FQNNGV. CDR3 sequence: CASSLTLAESSYEQYF. For the CDR3, the DNA is TGTGCCAGCAGCTTAACACTAGCGGAAAGCTCCTACGAGCAGTACTTC. The full variable domain, rest sourced from reference TRBV11-2 and TRBJ2-7, is EAGVAQSPRYKIIEKRQSVAFWCNPISGHATLYWYQQILGQGPKLLIQFQNNGVVDDSQLPKDRFSAERLKGVDSTLKIQPAKLEDSAVYLCASSLTLAESSYEQYFGPGTRLTVT.

The chain employs TRBV2 and TRBJ1-1; a possible D gene is TRBD1 (6 bases). V was pared by 6 bases and J by 3 bases, with 17 bases between. Germline-derived CDR1 and CDR2 are SNHLY and FYNNEI. This CDR3 comprises 15 residues. In nucleotides, the CDR3 is TGTGCCAGCAGGGATGATTTACAGGGTTACACTGAAGCTTTCTTT. Protein: CASRDDLQGYTEAFF.

V usage is TRBV27 and J usage is TRBJ2-3; D unclear. This CDR3 has 14 residues. Trimming took off 3 bases at V and 2 bases at J, with 9 bases between the two ends. Per the germline V gene, CDR1 is MNHEY and CDR2 is SMNVEV (reference sequence). The CDR3 here is CASSFLTPTDTQYF. In DNA, the CDR3 is TGTGCCAGCAGTTTTTTAACCCCCACAGATACGCAGTATTTT.